The 5 T cell receptor beta chains listed next were all sequenced from one sample in a study of beta chain features in type 1 diabetes. Expressed TCRB transcripts got sequenced, as all isolated RNA was reverse transcribed. The table came from immunoSEQ multiplex PCR; TCRdb's copy has only in-frame clones and leaves some out. The sample holds around 500,000 clones, about an eighth seen once. Source material: naive CD4+ T cells from blood. These receptors all come from a woman aged 18-30 years in good health.

The rearrangement links TRBV7-2 to TRBJ2-6, with D hard to call. The CDR3 is 15 residues long. Trimming pared 8 bases from V and 0 bases from J, leaving 11 bases between. In germline, CDR1 is SGHTA, CDR2 FQGNSA. The CDR3 nucleotides are TGTGCCAGCTCCTTTGATGGCTCTGGGGCCAACGTCCTGACTTTC. It specifies CASSFDGSGANVLTF.

The chain recombines TRBV18 with TRBJ2-5, with 9 nucleotides matching TRBD1. CDR1 is KGHSH and CDR2 is LQKENI in the germline V gene. This CDR3 spans 14 amino acids. V was pared by 4 bases and J by 5 bases, with 5 bases of the junction left unmatched. The CDR3 here is CASSRDRASETQYF. The CDR3 DNA reads as TGTGCCAGCTCACGGGACAGGGCGTCGGAGACCCAGTACTTC.

This clone has only a few counts. V gene TRBV2 combines with J gene TRBJ1-2; D call uncertain. There are 12 residues in the CDR3. Trimming shortened V by 3 bases and J by 5 bases, and 7 bases separated the two germline ends. Looked up from germline, CDR1 is SNHLY and CDR2 is FYNNEI. CDR3 bases: TGTGCCAGCAGTGACACCCCTTATGGCTACACCTTC. It yields the protein CASSDTPYGYTF.

Remarks on this clone: A read error may produce the germline difference seen at one junction end. J is TRBJ1-2 and V is TRBV20-1; a possible D gene is TRBD1 (5 bases). Germline CDR1 and CDR2: DFQATT and SNEGSKA (reference sequence). The CDR3 loop spans 11 amino acids. The CDR3: CSARDQVGLCF. The CDR3 DNA reads TGCAGTGCTAGAGATCAGGTGGGGCTATGCTTC.

This clone has more than one count but fewer than ten. The chain joins TRBV5-6 to TRBJ2-1; D remains unclear. The CDR3 sequence is 12 residues long. V lost 1 base and J 9 bases, leaving 8 bases between the germline ends. Germline lookup yields CDR1 SGHDT and CDR2 YYEEEE. The CDR3 sequence is CASSLFWGEQFF. In nucleotides, the CDR3 is TGTGCCAGCAGCTTGTTTTGGGGTGAGCAGTTCTTC.